This T cell receptor beta chain was obtained from a study of blood T cell repertoires in COVID-19. Per the germline V gene, CDR1 is SGDLS and CDR2 is YYNGEE. CDR3 length: 14 amino acids. With 0 bases removed from V and 2 bases from J, the gap between germline ends came to 9 bases. Original handling: Using reference gene primer amplification, nucleated cell counts were estimated. Clones were sequenced by immunoSEQ multiplex PCR, and TCRdb holds only the in-frame ones, with some missing. That table supplies the V and J calls and clone size; D and trimming were determined from the DNA. In the table there are under 200,000 clones, 75% to 90% of which are singletons.

This clonotype originated in a woman between 55 and 75 years old who had recovered from COVID-19. The V call is TRBV9, the J call TRBJ2-7; D unresolved. Sequencing input: PBMCs or T cells enriched from blood (not recorded which). The CDR3 spells CASSVDQVTYEQYF. The CDR3 DNA is TGTGCCAGCAGCGTAGATCAGGTTACCTACGAGCAGTACTTC.